One sample yielded the 19 T cell receptor beta chains listed below, sequenced in a study of blood T cell repertoires in COVID-19 (dated by TCRdb to between 2020 and 2021). The protocol used for the library was the immunoSEQ multiplex PCR assay. TCRdb obtained this table from immuneACCESS and retained in-frame rearrangements with V and J assigned. These tables miss some clones; where compared with another copy, unresolved V genes account for less than half of the shortfall, and the remainder is unexplained. This sample holds about 220,000 clones; roughly 80% were observed only once. 1.3% of the sample is in the top ten clones. Sequenced: PBMCs or T cells enriched from blood (not recorded which). Receptor source: a woman aged 40 to 50 with acute COVID-19.

V usage is TRBV10-2 and J usage is TRBJ1-5; D not resolved. Germline CDR1 and CDR2: WSHSY and SAAADI. The V gene lost 0 bases and the J gene lost 11 bases, with 17 bases spanning the gap. The CDR3 length is 15 residues. The CDR3 here is CASSESIGLGLAQHF. Here the CDR3 DNA reads TGCGCCAGCAGTGAGTCGATCGGCCTTGGGCTGGCCCAGCATTTT.

There are a few counts of this clone. V gene TRBV21-1 combines with J gene TRBJ1-1. TRBV21-1 is flagged as a pseudogene. The length of the CDR3 is 14 residues. The CDR3 here is CASSIPGGGTEAFF. Written as DNA, the CDR3 is TGTGCCAGCAGCATCCCGGGCGGGGGCACTGAAGCTTTCTTT.

This clone has a count of ten or more. The chain is built from TRBV4-1 and TRBJ1-5, with no clear D. Germline CDR1 reads MGHRA; CDR2 reads YSYEKL. V was clipped by 0 bases and J by 0 bases, with 9 bases between them. CDR3 size: 16 residues. DNA of the CDR3: TGCGCCAGCAGCCAAGATCCGGGAGGTAGCAATCAGCCCCAGCATTTT. The encoded protein is CASSQDPGGSNQPQHF.

The chain uses TRBV5-1 and TRBJ2-2; a possible D gene is TRBD1 (5 bases). V was clipped by 2 bases and J by 4 bases, with 9 bases between them. CDR1 and CDR2 from the germline V gene are SGHRS and YFSETQ. The CDR3 is 14 amino acids. The CDR3 sequence: CASSFTQVTGELFF. CDR3 nucleotides: TGCGCCAGCAGCTTTACACAGGTCACCGGGGAGCTGTTTTTT.

The chain couples TRBV4-2 to TRBJ2-1; 10 bases are shared with TRBD2. Germline CDR1 LGHNA, CDR2 YNFKEQ. The CDR3 is 14 residues long. V trimming: 6 bases; J trimming: 5 bases; junction bases outside the gene matches: 4. The CDR3, as DNA: TGTGCCAGCAGTCGGACTAGCGGAGACAATGAGCAGTTCTTC. This translates into CASSRTSGDNEQFF.

This clone was picked up one time. The V and J genes are TRBV7-3 and TRBJ2-3, with D maybe TRBD2 (6 bases). This CDR3 has 17 amino acids. V was shortened by 0 bases and J by 3 bases, with 16 bases between the two germline ends. Germline CDR1 and CDR2: SGHTA and FQGTGA. CDR3: CASSLTPGTWGTDTQYF. CDR3 nucleotides: TGTGCCAGCAGCTTAACCCCAGGGACTTGGGGGACAGATACGCAGTATTTT.

The chain combines TRBV12-3 or TRBV12-4 with TRBJ1-5; 8 bases are shared with TRBD1. The CDR3 covers 13 residues. Unmatched junction bases numbered 3, after V lost 4 bases and J lost 7 bases. The CDR3 DNA is TGTGCCAGCAGTTCTAACAGGGGGCAGCCCCAGCATTTT. Protein: CASSSNRGQPQHF.

This clone was detected only a few times. The chain has TRBV6-2 or TRBV6-3 and TRBJ2-2; D possibly corresponds to TRBD1 (6 bases). The CDR3 consists of 13 residues. Germline lookup yields CDR1 MNHEY and CDR2 SVGEGT. V was trimmed by 4 bases and J by 3 bases, leaving 6 bases between them. The CDR3 DNA sequence: TGTGCCAGCAGTTGGACAGACACCGGGGAGCTGTTTTTT. Its translation: CASSWTDTGELFF.

The V call is TRBV7-3, the J call TRBJ1-1; D perhaps matches TRBD1 (6 bases). The length of the CDR3 is 17 residues. The V gene's germline CDR1 is SGHTA and CDR2 FQGTGA. V shed 0 bases and J shed 13 bases, with 27 bases lying between them. CDR3 in amino acids: CASSLTGPRQGNVQRFF. The CDR3 nucleotides are TGTGCCAGCAGCTTAACGGGCCCCAGGCAGGGGAACGTTCAGCGTTTCTTT.

The rearrangement joins TRBV7-2 to TRBJ1-2; D might be TRBD1 (6 bases). Germline V gene data show CDR1 as SGHTA and CDR2 as FQGNSA. CDR3 length: 17 amino acids. With 5 bases removed from V and 2 bases from J, the gap between germline ends came to 21 bases. The CDR3 nucleotides read TGTGCCAGCAGCCCACTAAACACTCTGCAGGGGAACTATGGCTACACCTTC. This translates into CASSPLNTLQGNYGYTF.

The chain combines TRBV2 with TRBJ2-7; TRBD1 might be the D (6 bases). V was pared by 0 bases and J by 7 bases, with 16 bases between. The CDR3 spans 15 residues. Per germline, CDR1 SNHLY and CDR2 FYNNEI. The CDR3 loop is CASSEASRGGREQYF. CDR3 sequence (DNA): TGTGCCAGCAGTGAAGCTTCCCGAGGGGGAAGGGAGCAGTACTTC.

The chain is built from TRBV27 and TRBJ2-7; 11 bases are shared with TRBD1. The junction had 7 bases not matched to a gene; V was cut back by 1 base and J by 5 bases. Germline lookup yields CDR1 MNHEY and CDR2 SMNVEV (reference sequence). This CDR3 contains 16 residues. In nucleotides, the CDR3 is TGTGCCAGCAGTTTATTGACCGGACAGGGGGCAAACGAGCAGTACTTC. It specifies CASSLLTGQGANEQYF.

This clone was counted a few times. The gene calls are TRBV6-4 and TRBJ2-3; TRBD2 matches 14 bases. Germline CDR1 MRHNA, CDR2 SNTAGT. The V gene end was trimmed by 3 bases and the J gene end by 4 bases; junction bases not matched to a gene: 0. This CDR3 has 15 residues. CDR3 region: CASSETSGGADTQYF. The CDR3 region has the DNA TGTGCCAGCAGTGAGACTAGCGGGGGGGCAGATACGCAGTATTTT.

V is TRBV28 and J is TRBJ2-2; possible D gene TRBD2, 6 bases. This CDR3 is built from 15 residues. V lost 5 bases and J 4 bases, leaving 14 bases between the germline ends. Germline CDR1 MDHEN, CDR2 SYDVKM. The CDR3 region is CASSAPGLSTGELFF. As DNA, the CDR3 is TGTGCCAGCAGTGCCCCGGGACTTAGCACCGGGGAGCTGTTTTTT.

The chain combines TRBV24-1 with TRBJ2-2; D might be TRBD2 (6 bases). Trimming cost V 4 bases and J 0 bases, with 17 bases left between them. Germline CDR1 and CDR2: KGHDR and SFDVKD. CDR3 length equals 18 residues. Written as DNA, the CDR3 is TGTGCCACCAGTGAGTCTAAAATAGCGGACACGAACACCGGGGAGCTGTTTTTT. It codes for CATSESKIADTNTGELFF.

The V gene is TRBV6-5, the J gene TRBJ1-3; possible D gene TRBD1, 5 bases. Germline V gene sequence: CDR1 MNHEY, CDR2 SVGAGI. There are 14 residues in the CDR3. With 6 bases removed from V and 3 bases from J, the gap between germline ends came to 12 bases. CDR3 sequence reads: CASRAGVNGNTIYF. In nucleotides, the CDR3 is TGTGCCAGCAGAGCGGGGGTAAATGGAAACACCATATATTTT.

A single count supports this clone. V is TRBV10-3 and J is TRBJ1-6; 8 nucleotides line up with TRBD1. The CDR3 contains 13 residues. The V gene's germline CDR1 is ENHRY and CDR2 SYGVKD. Unmatched junction bases numbered 5, after V lost 6 bases and J lost 10 bases. CDR3 nucleotides: TGTGCCATCAGGACGACAGGGGAATCACCCCTCCACTTT. It translates to CAIRTTGESPLHF.

The chain uses TRBV19 and TRBJ2-6; a weak D match, TRBD2 (5 bases). CDR1 and CDR2 (germline): LNHDA, SQIVND (reference sequence). V shed 3 bases and J shed 1 base, with 10 bases lying between them. The CDR3 contains 16 residues. CDR3: CASSILGGSGANVLTF. The CDR3 DNA is TGTGCCAGTAGTATTTTGGGCGGGTCTGGGGCCAACGTCCTGACTTTC.

The chain employs TRBV4-1 and TRBJ1-6, with TRBD1 matching 9 bases. V was clipped by 3 bases and J by 7 bases; unmatched bases: 7. There are 16 residues in the CDR3. Germline V gene data show CDR1 as MGHRA and CDR2 as YSYEKL. CDR3 region: CASSQGPDRGNSPLHF. The CDR3 DNA reads as TGCGCCAGCAGCCAGGGACCGGACAGGGGAAATTCACCCCTCCACTTT.